These T cell receptor beta chains were read from a single sample in a study of blood T cell repertoires in COVID-19. Produced via immunoSEQ multiplex PCR; TCRdb's table is partial and in-frame only. The table lists 200,000 to 300,000 clones, roughly 80% of them singletons. Sequencing was done on a sample of PBMCs or T cells enriched from blood (not recorded which). These receptors were obtained from a woman aged 40 to 55 who had been exposed to COVID-19. Both conserved end residues are part of each CDR3. A D gene is named only where the DNA matches it firmly. Rows may omit the clone size; those that give it use once, few, many or a size class.

TRBJ1-1	-	TRBD1	15	TRBV28	TGTGCCAGCAGTTTATCCAGCACAGGGGTCACTGAAGCTTTCTTT	CASSLSSTGVTEAFF
TRBJ2-5	-	TRBD2	14	TRBV28	TGTGCCAGCATCAGGACTAGCGGGCAAGAGACCCAGTACTTC	CASIRTSGQETQYF
TRBJ1-3	-	-	15	TRBV2	TGTGCCAGCTCCCTGGACGGGAGGACTGGAAACACCATATATTTT	CASSLDGRTGNTIYF
TRBJ1-4	-	-	14	TRBV7-2	TGTGCCAGCAGCCCCCGAGTGGCTAATGAAAAACTGTTTTTT	CASSPRVANEKLFF
TRBJ1-5	-	-	15	TRBV7-9	TGTGCCAGCAGTCGCGGGGGGTATAGCAATCAGCCCCAGCATTTT	CASSRGGYSNQPQHF
TRBJ2-7	-	-	15	TRBV7-2	TGTGCCAGCAGCCCAAGTTCAGGGGAAACCTACGAGCAGTACTTC	CASSPSSGETYEQYF
TRBJ1-1	-	-	13	TRBV7-3	TGTGCCAGCAGCTACCAGTCGAACACTGAAGCTTTCTTT	CASSYQSNTEAFF
TRBJ1-1	-	TRBD1	13	TRBV29-1	TGCAGCGTTGAGACAGGGGCGAACACTGAAGCTTTCTTT	CSVETGANTEAFF
TRBJ1-2	-	TRBD1	13	TRBV6-4	TGTGCCAGCAGAGAACAGGGGGTAGGAGGCTACACCTTC	CASREQGVGGYTF
TRBJ1-5	once	-	16	TRBV2	TGTGCCAGCAGTGATGGAGGACTCGTTAGCAATCAGCCCCAGCATTTT	CASSDGGLVSNQPQHF
TRBJ2-1	-	TRBD1	15	TRBV4-2	TGTGCCAGCAGCCGAGAGCCGGGACAGGGCGATGAGCAGTTCTTC	CASSREPGQGDEQFF
TRBJ2-3	-	-	13	TRBV7-2	TGTGCCAGCAGCCTTAGACGAGGCGATACGCAGTATTTT	CASSLRRGDTQYF
TRBJ2-7	many	TRBD2	13	TRBV10-3	TGTGCCATCAAGCGGGGGGATGCCTACGAGCAGTACTTC	CAIKRGDAYEQYF
TRBJ2-5	-	TRBD1	14	TRBV5-5	TGTGCCAGCAGCTTGACAGGGGGTCTAGAGACCCAGTACTTC	CASSLTGGLETQYF
TRBJ2-7	-	-	14	TRBV2	TGTGCCAGCAGTGAAGAGGGGCCGCCGGCGAAGCAGTACTTC	CASSEEGPPAKQYF
TRBJ2-3	-	TRBD1	14	TRBV4-3	TGCGCCAGCAGCCCGACAGGGGAAGGAGATACGCAGTATTTT	CASSPTGEGDTQYF
TRBJ1-2	-	-	14	TRBV4-2	TGTGCCAGCAGTGGGACCCAGGGCGGGGATGGCTACACCTTC	CASSGTQGGDGYTF
TRBJ1-5	-	-	12	TRBV28	TGTGCCAGCATGGGGGGGAATCAGCCCCAGCATTTT	CASMGGNQPQHF
TRBJ2-2	-	TRBD2	16	TRBV11-2	TGTGCCAGCAGGGCCCCGGGACTAGCGGACACCGGGGAGCTGTTTTTT	CASRAPGLADTGELFF
TRBJ2-7	few	-	11	TRBV6-2/TRBV6-3	TGTGCCAGCAGTGCCTTCACAGAGCAGTACTTC	CASSAFTEQYF
TRBJ2-3	-	TRBD2	14	TRBV6-4	TGTGCCAGCAGTAACGGGGGGGGCACAGATACGCAGTATTTT	CASSNGGGTDTQYF
TRBJ2-3	-	-	14	TRBV14	TGTGCCAGCAGCCAACTAGCTAGCACAGATACGCAGTATTTT	CASSQLASTDTQYF
TRBJ2-1	many	-	16	TRBV6-1	TGTGCCAGCAGTGATGCGACTCGCAGCTCCTACAATGAGCAGTTCTTC	CASSDATRSSYNEQFF
TRBJ1-1	-	TRBD1	16	TRBV11-1	TGTGCCAGCAGCTATAAGTTAACAGGGGGAGGAACTGAAGCTTTCTTT	CASSYKLTGGGTEAFF
TRBJ1-2	-	TRBD1	11	TRBV12-3/TRBV12-4	TGTGCCAGCAGTACAGGGGATGGCTACACCTTC	CASSTGDGYTF
TRBJ2-1	few	TRBD1	15	TRBV7-2	TGTGCCAGCAGCTCGCAGGGGGTTCCTCTCAATGAGCAGTTCTTC	CASSSQGVPLNEQFF
TRBJ2-5	few	-	15	TRBV6-2/TRBV6-3	TGTGCCAGCAGTTCAACGACAGGAGTTATAGAGACCCAGTACTTC	CASSSTTGVIETQYF
TRBJ1-2	-	-	19	TRBV21-1	TGTGCCAGCAGCCCAATCCCAGGAAAGTTGGTAGGTGGGGGAGGAAGCTACACCTTC	CASSPIPGKLVGGGGSYTF
TRBJ2-2	-	TRBD1	16	TRBV5-1	TGCGCCAGCAGCCTCCGGACAGGGGTGAACACCGGGGAGCTGTTTTTT	CASSLRTGVNTGELFF
TRBJ2-5	medium-sized	TRBD2	14	TRBV28	TGTGCCAGTCGTCGGACTAGCGGGGGTGGTTCCCAGTACTTC	CASRRTSGGGSQYF
TRBJ2-7	-	TRBD2	15	TRBV13	TGTGCCAGCAGCCTTGCGGGGGGACAATCCTACGAGCAGTACTTC	CASSLAGGQSYEQYF
TRBJ1-1	-	TRBD1	15	TRBV18	TGTGCCAGCTCAGCAGGGACAGTCCTGAACACTGAAGCTTTCTTT	CASSAGTVLNTEAFF
TRBJ2-5	few	-	16	TRBV3-1/TRBV3-2	TGTGCCAGCAGCCATATCTCGCGGACAGAACAAGAGACCCAGTACTTC	CASSHISRTEQETQYF
TRBJ2-3	-	TRBD2	15	TRBV2	TGTGCCAGCAGCGACGGGGGGGCCGGGACAGATACGCAGTATTTT	CASSDGGAGTDTQYF
TRBJ1-2	-	TRBD1	14	TRBV28	TGTGCCAGCAGTTTAGGGACAGGGAACTATGGCTACACCTTC	CASSLGTGNYGYTF
TRBJ2-7	-	-	15	TRBV19	TGTGCCAGTAGTGCAAGACTCCTCAGCTCCTACGAGCAGTACTTC	CASSARLLSSYEQYF
TRBJ2-7	-	-	14	TRBV18	TGTGCCAGCTCACCACCTAGCCGGAACTACGAGCAGTACTTC	CASSPPSRNYEQYF
TRBJ1-6	-	-	15	TRBV23-1	TGCGCCAGCAGTCAATCACTCGATTATAATTCACCCCTCCACTTT	CASSQSLDYNSPLHF
TRBJ2-7	-	TRBD2	15	TRBV9	TGTGCCAGCAGCCAAAGCGGGGGCCTCTCCTACGAGCAGTACTTC	CASSQSGGLSYEQYF
TRBJ2-2	-	TRBD2	16	TRBV5-4	TGTGCCAGCAGCTTTGGGCGGGGGGGCCGCACCGGGGAGCTGTTTTTT	CASSFGRGGRTGELFF
TRBJ1-3	-	-	16	TRBV5-1	TGCGCCAGCAGGCTTGGCCAGGGCAATTTAGGAAACACCATATATTTT	CASRLGQGNLGNTIYF
TRBJ1-4	few	-	15	TRBV6-6	TGTGCCAGCAGTACTGGGGGGGCACGGATTGAAAAACTGTTTTTT	CASSTGGARIEKLFF
TRBJ2-1	once	TRBD2	16	TRBV10-3	TGTGCCACTAGATTAGGGACTAGCGGGGAGTACAATGAGCAGTTCTTC	CATRLGTSGEYNEQFF
TRBJ2-7	-	-	13	TRBV2	TGTGCCAGCATTCAGGGACAAACCTACGAGCAGTACTTC	CASIQGQTYEQYF
TRBJ1-1	-	-	15	TRBV3-1/TRBV3-2	TGTGCCAGCAGGCCCTCGGGCCGGGAGAACACTGAAGCTTTCTTT	CASRPSGRENTEAFF
TRBJ1-2	-	-	13	TRBV2	TGTGCCAGCAGTGATAGGGACTCTTTGGGCTACACCTTC	CASSDRDSLGYTF
TRBJ1-3	-	-	15	TRBV7-2	TGTGCCAGCAGCCCAAGGGGCGTCTCTGGAAACACCATATATTTT	CASSPRGVSGNTIYF
TRBJ1-4	few	-	11	TRBV5-8	TGTGCCAGCAGCCCAGGAGAAAAACTGTTTTTT	CASSPGEKLFF
TRBJ2-5	-	TRBD2	18	TRBV5-6	TGTGCCAGCAGCCGACCATCCTGGGCTAGCGGGGGACAAGAGACCCAGTACTTC	CASSRPSWASGGQETQYF